The 20 T cell receptor beta chains reported below all come from one sample, sequenced in a study of post-analysis software for immune sequencing data. General study points: Relative to controls, patients had a handful of TRBV segments at higher frequency, with TRBV5-6, TRBV5-1 and TRBV20-1 among these.

These receptors have no known antigen. cDNA libraries of TCR beta carried unique molecular identifiers. TCRdb fed the PCR reads into MiXCR, producing one record per CDR3 protein. The sample holds approximately 630,000 distinct CDR3 sequences, 59% seen once. The sample comprised blood. The source is a girl between 2 and 10 years old with multiple sclerosis.

This clonotype was recorded a few times. The V and J genes are TRBV5-1 and TRBJ2-5; 12 bases fit TRBD1. V gave up 2 bases and J gave up 5 bases; unmatched junction bases: 4. In germline, CDR1 is SGHRS, CDR2 YFSETQ. This CDR3 has 15 residues. CDR3 in DNA: TGCGCCAGCAGCTTCCGGGACAGGGGGCGGGAGACCCAGTACTTC. Translating it yields CASSFRDRGRETQYF. Combining the CDR3 with reference TRBV5-1 and TRBJ2-5 gives the whole variable domain KAGVTQTPRYLIKTRGQQVTLSCSPISGHRSVSWYQQTPGQGLQFLFEYFSETQRNKGNFPGRFSGRQFSNSRSEMNVSTLELGDSALYLCASSFRDRGRETQYFGPGTRLLVL.

This clonotype occurred a few times. This chain uses TRBV5-1 with TRBJ2-5; D may be TRBD1 (6 bases). Between the trimmed V and J ends, which lost 0 bases and 11 bases, there was a span of 17 bases. This CDR3 contains 14 residues. Germline V gives CDR1 SGHRS, CDR2 YFSETQ. CDR3 sequence reads: CASSLDQGLGEQYF. In nucleotides, the CDR3 is TGCGCCAGCAGCTTGGATCAGGGGCTGGGAGAGCAGTACTTC.

This clonotype turned up a few times. This chain joins TRBV18 and TRBJ2-1; 7 bases match TRBD2. Germline V lookup: CDR1 KGHSH, CDR2 LQKENI. Losses at the gene ends were 4 bases for V and 5 bases for J; bases not matched to a gene: 5. This CDR3 has 14 residues. The CDR3 spells CASSLGGGNNEQFF. CDR3 nucleotides: TGTGCCAGCTCACTGGGCGGGGGAAACAATGAGCAGTTCTTC.

The J gene is TRBJ2-1, the V gene TRBV20-1, with 9 bases identical to TRBD2. The CDR3 runs to 12 residues. V was clipped by 3 bases and J by 6 bases; unmatched bases: 0. Germline V lookup: CDR1 DFQATT, CDR2 SNEGSKA (reference sequence). This chain's CDR3 is CSARGLANEQFF. The CDR3 nucleotides are TGCAGTGCTAGGGGACTAGCCAATGAGCAGTTCTTC.

The chain employs TRBV29-1 and TRBJ2-7; D may be TRBD1 (6 bases). The DNA matches TRBJ2-5 better at its end, which makes the J call doubtful. The CDR3 totals 13 residues. CDR1 is SQVTM and CDR2 is ANQGSEA in the germline V gene. CDR3 bases: TGCAGCGTTATACAGGGATACGGGGAGACCCAGTACTTC. This codes for CSVIQGYGETQYF.

This clonotype was counted only a few times. The V call is TRBV10-3, the J call TRBJ2-3; TRBD2 might be the D (6 bases). V was pared by 3 bases and J by 11 bases, with 15 bases between. The CDR3 covers 13 residues. Germline assignment: CDR1 ENHRY and CDR2 SYGVKD. CDR3 coding DNA: TGTGCCATCAGTGAAGGGGAGGCGGGGAGGCAGTATTTT. The encoded protein is CAISEGEAGRQYF.

The J gene is TRBJ2-1, the V gene TRBV9; 7 nucleotides align to TRBD2. This CDR3 spans 16 amino acids. Looked up from germline, CDR1 is SGDLS and CDR2 is YYNGEE. With 3 bases clipped from V and 0 bases from J, the junction kept 6 bases outside the gene matches. CDR3 sequence (DNA): TGTGCCAGCAGCGACGGGGGGTCTAGCTCCTACAATGAGCAGTTCTTC. Protein: CASSDGGSSSYNEQFF. Variable domain in full (rest from reference TRBV9 and TRBJ2-1): DSGVTQTPKHLITATGQRVTLRCSPRSGDLSVYWYQQSLDQGLQFLIQYYNGEERAKGNILERFSAQQFPDLHSELNLSSLELGDSALYFCASSDGGSSSYNEQFFGPGTRLTVL.

The gene calls are TRBV5-1 and TRBJ2-1; D gene unclear. V lost 0 bases to trimming and J lost 9 bases, with 7 bases between them. The CDR3 covers 12 residues. In germline, CDR1 is SGHRS, CDR2 YFSETQ. The CDR3 DNA sequence: TGCGCCAGCAGCTTGGCCTGGGGTGAGCAGTTCTTC. Translation: CASSLAWGEQFF.

The chain employs TRBV29-1 and TRBJ1-5; D perhaps matches TRBD1 (6 bases). V lost 4 bases to trimming and J lost 4 bases, with 11 bases between them. This CDR3 contains 13 residues. CDR1 and CDR2 (germline): SQVTM, ANQGSEA. The CDR3 DNA follows: TGCAGCGTTGTCCCAGGGGCGAATCAGCCCCAGCATTTT. Protein: CSVVPGANQPQHF.

The chain joins TRBV3-1 to TRBJ2-1; 10 bases line up with TRBD1. The CDR3 length is 19 residues. CDR1 and CDR2 (germline): LGHDT, YNNKEL (reference sequence). After removal of 1 base from V and 8 bases from J, the junction contained 17 bases not matched to a gene. CDR3 nucleotides: TGTGCCAGCAGCCAAGGGGGACAGGGGTTTGCTAGTAAGTTCGATGAGCAGTTCTTC. This encodes CASSQGGQGFASKFDEQFF.

This clonotype was counted between two and nine times. V is TRBV12-3 or TRBV12-4 and J is TRBJ1-2, with 7 bases lining up with TRBD1. The CDR3 has 12 amino acids. Trimming at V came to 6 bases and at J to 4 bases, leaving 2 bases not matched to a gene. CDR3 in amino acids: CASSTGVYGYTF. CDR3 DNA: TGTGCCAGCAGCACAGGGGTCTATGGCTACACCTTC.

This chain connects TRBV6-2 or TRBV6-3 to TRBJ2-5, with D perhaps TRBD2 (5 bases). The J call may be mistaken, given a closer DNA end match to TRBJ2-7. In germline, CDR1 is MNHEY, CDR2 SVGEGT. There are 12 residues in the CDR3. CDR3 nucleotide sequence: TGTGCCAGCAGTTACTTCGGGAACGAGCAGTACTTC. Translated, it gives CASSYFGNEQYF.

The V and J genes are TRBV24-1 and TRBJ1-2; D gene unclear. The CDR3 length is 13 residues. V dropped 2 bases and J dropped 7 bases, with 10 bases sitting between them. CDR1 and CDR2 (germline): KGHDR, SFDVKD. The CDR3 DNA follows: TGTGCCACCAGTGATTCAGATTTTAGTGGCTACACCTTC. It translates to CATSDSDFSGYTF.

The chain couples TRBV7-9 to TRBJ2-1, with no clear D. This CDR3 is built from 12 residues. Trimming left V 6 bases short and J 8 bases short, with 11 bases between. CDR1 SEHNR and CDR2 FQNEAQ come from the germline V gene (reference sequence). CDR3 in amino acids: CASSSRIYEQFF. As DNA, the CDR3 is TGTGCCAGCAGTTCTAGGATCTATGAGCAGTTCTTC.

The V call is TRBV5-1, the J call TRBJ2-1; the D is unclear. CDR3 length: 14 amino acids. CDR1 SGHRS and CDR2 YFSETQ come from the germline V gene. The V gene lost 0 bases and the J gene lost 5 bases, with 9 bases spanning the gap. CDR3 DNA: TGCGCCAGCAGCTTGGAAGCGTACCACAATGAGCAGTTCTTC. This gives the protein CASSLEAYHNEQFF.

This sequence joins TRBV4-2 and TRBJ1-5; possible D gene TRBD1, 6 bases. Per the germline V gene, CDR1 is LGHNA and CDR2 is YNFKEQ. V was cut by 5 bases and J by 1 base, with 15 bases left in between. This CDR3 spans 16 amino acids. CDR3 DNA: TGTGCCAGCAGCGACGGACAGCCTCAGAGCAATCAGCCCCAGCATTTT. It translates to CASSDGQPQSNQPQHF.

V and J are TRBV2 and TRBJ2-1, with TRBD2 identical over 8 bases. This CDR3 is 13 amino acids long. V shed 0 bases and J 15 bases; nucleotides not matched to a gene: 7. Germline V gene sequence: CDR1 SNHLY, CDR2 FYNNEI. CDR3 loop: CASSEAQREIWFF. The CDR3, as DNA: TGTGCCAGCAGTGAAGCGCAGCGGGAGATATGGTTCTTC.

As regards this clonotype: A junction end diverges from the germline sequence, so it may reflect a read error. The chain is built from TRBV6-2 or TRBV6-3 and TRBJ2-7, with D hard to call. This CDR3 has 15 residues. Germline CDR1 is MNHEY and CDR2 is SVGEGT. CDR3 protein: CVSKAYGWNSYEQYF. CDR3 sequence (DNA): TGTGTCAGCAAGGCGTACGGGTGGAACTCCTACGAGCAGTACTTC.

This clonotype was found a few times. This chain connects TRBV4-2 to TRBJ2-3, with a tentative D call TRBD2 (5 bases). The CDR3 consists of 15 residues. CDR1 is LGHNA, CDR2 YNFKEQ, per germline. V gave up 6 bases and J gave up 2 bases, with 15 bases separating them. In nucleotides, the CDR3 is TGTGCCAGCAGTTACACTGAGGACTCCACAGATACGCAGTATTTT. It is translated as CASSYTEDSTDTQYF.

A few counts support this clonotype. The junction departs from the called germline gene at one end, perhaps through a read error. J is TRBJ2-3 and V is TRBV5-1; D is uncertain. The CDR3 runs to 15 residues. The germline V gene encodes CDR1 SGHRS and CDR2 YFSETQ. CDR3 sequence reads: CARSFNPERTDTQYF. The CDR3 DNA sequence: TGCGCCCGCAGCTTTAATCCAGAACGCACAGATACGCAGTATTTT.